Below, 26 T cell receptor beta chains from the same sample are listed, as sequenced in a study of blood T cell repertoires in COVID-19. The repertoire was sequenced with immunoSEQ multiplex PCR; TCRdb's copy has only in-frame clones and lacks some. The sample holds about 160,000 clones, about 90% seen once. The source material was peripheral blood. These TCRs come from a man older than 75 with acute or convalescent COVID-19.

The chain joins TRBV19 to TRBJ1-5; D is uncertain. CDR3 size: 13 residues. Germline V lookup: CDR1 LNHDA, CDR2 SQIVND (reference sequence). V shed 8 bases and J shed 3 bases, with 11 bases lying between them. The CDR3 region has the DNA TGTGCCAGTTCTACACAGAACAATCAGCCCCAGCATTTT. Its protein is CASSTQNNQPQHF.

The genes are TRBV4-1 and TRBJ1-5; 9 bases fit TRBD1. J was trimmed by 6 bases and V by 1 base; bases with no gene match: 13. Germline CDR1 MGHRA, CDR2 YSYEKL. The CDR3 consists of 18 residues. Here the CDR3 reads CASSQAQGQGFFIQPQHF. The CDR3 DNA reads as TGCGCCAGCAGCCAAGCCCAGGGACAGGGATTCTTTATTCAGCCCCAGCATTTT.

In this sample, this clone turned up a few times. The same CDR3 is also encoded by other DNA sequences in this sample. The chain recombines TRBV28 with TRBJ1-2; 7 bases are shared with TRBD1. CDR3 length equals 13 residues. J was trimmed by 6 bases and V by 2 bases; bases with no gene match: 3. Per the germline V gene, CDR1 is MDHEN and CDR2 is SYDVKM. The DNA of the CDR3 is TGTGCCAGCAGTTTAGGACAGGAAGATGGCTACACCTTC. Translation: CASSLGQEDGYTF.

The rearrangement uses TRBV28 and TRBJ2-7, with 7 bases identical to TRBD1. CDR1 and CDR2 from the germline V gene are MDHEN and SYDVKM. This CDR3 has 14 residues. V shed 6 bases and J 0 bases; nucleotides not matched to a gene: 5. The CDR3 loop is CASRTGHGSYEQYF. Written as DNA, the CDR3 is TGTGCCAGCAGGACAGGGCATGGCTCCTACGAGCAGTACTTC.

This clone showed up just once. The J gene is TRBJ2-5, the V gene TRBV4-1, with D possibly TRBD1 on 5 matching bases. V dropped 4 bases and J dropped 5 bases, with 17 bases sitting between them. There are 15 residues in the CDR3. Germline V lookup: CDR1 MGHRA, CDR2 YSYEKL. The CDR3 nucleotides are TGCGCCAGCAGCCGATCTCAGGGATTCGGGGAGACCCAGTACTTC. This gives the protein CASSRSQGFGETQYF.

This chain links TRBV2 with TRBJ1-5, with TRBD1 identical over 7 bases. The germline V gene has CDR1 SNHLY and CDR2 FYNNEI. With V trimmed by 6 bases and J by 7 bases, 6 bases remained unmatched. This CDR3 has 13 amino acids. CDR3 nucleotide sequence: TGTGCCAGCAGCAAAGAGGGGGCCCAGCCCCAGCATTTT. This encodes CASSKEGAQPQHF.

The V call is TRBV4-1, the J call TRBJ2-3; 9 bases are a match to TRBD1. This CDR3 region has 15 residues. CDR1 is MGHRA, CDR2 YSYEKL, per germline. V was clipped by 4 bases and J by 4 bases; unmatched bases: 6. The CDR3 is CASSRQQGAADTQYF. CDR3 coding DNA: TGCGCCAGCAGCCGACAACAGGGGGCCGCAGATACGCAGTATTTT.

This clone showed up just once. The chain carries TRBV5-1 and TRBJ1-3, with no clear D. Trimming removed 0 bases at V and 2 bases at J, with 9 bases between. The CDR3 runs 15 residues. CDR1 is SGHRS and CDR2 is YFSETQ in the germline V gene. CDR3: CASSLALGPGNTIYF. As DNA, the CDR3 is TGCGCCAGCAGCTTGGCCTTGGGCCCTGGAAACACCATATATTTT.

The chain employs TRBV12-5 and TRBJ1-5, with TRBD1 matching 8 bases. This CDR3 comprises 12 residues. The ends lost 6 bases at V and 9 bases at J; junction bases unmatched: 4. Looked up from germline, CDR1 is LGHNT and CDR2 is FRNRAP. The CDR3 DNA is TGTGCTAGTGGCCACGACAGGGGGCCCCAGCATTTT. Translated: CASGHDRGPQHF. The full variable domain, in which reference TRBV12-5 and TRBJ1-5 provide the parts outside the CDR3, is DARVTQTPRHKVTEMGQEVTMRCQPILGHNTVFWYRQTMMQGLELLAYFRNRAPLDDSGMPKDRFSAEMPDATLATLKIQPSEPRDSAVYFCASGHDRGPQHFGDGTRLSIL.

The chain carries TRBV19 and TRBJ2-6; TRBD1 aligns across 7 bases. Germline assignment: CDR1 LNHDA and CDR2 SQIVND (reference sequence). This CDR3 region has 16 residues. V was pared by 7 bases and J by 4 bases, with 10 bases of the junction left unmatched. The CDR3 loop reads CASKRTGVLGANVLTF. Here the CDR3 DNA reads TGTGCCAGTAAGCGGACAGGTGTGTTAGGGGCCAACGTCCTGACTTTC. The full variable domain, completed using reference TRBV19 and TRBJ2-6, is DGGITQSPKYLFRKEGQNVTLSCEQNLNHDAMYWYRQDPGQGLRLIYYSQIVNDFQKGDIAEGYSVSREKKESFPLTVTSAQKNPTAFYLCASKRTGVLGANVLTFGAGSRLTVL.

This chain uses TRBV5-4 with TRBJ2-1; 7 bases map to TRBD2. Trimming took 5 bases from V and 8 from J; bases not matched to a gene: 10. Germline-derived CDR1 and CDR2 are SGHNT and YYREEE (reference sequence). This CDR3 comprises 14 residues. The CDR3 protein is CASRKSGGIDEQFF. The CDR3 DNA sequence: TGTGCCAGCAGAAAATCGGGGGGTATCGATGAGCAGTTCTTC.

V is TRBV5-1 and J is TRBJ1-1; possible D gene TRBD1, 5 bases. This CDR3 is 14 amino acids long. V lost 4 bases, J lost 3 bases, and 13 bases lay in between. CDR1 and CDR2 from the germline V gene are SGHRS and YFSETQ. This chain's CDR3 is CASSPAGGDTEAFF. The DNA for the CDR3 is TGCGCCAGCAGCCCGGCCGGGGGGGACACTGAAGCTTTCTTT. The full variable domain, rest sourced from reference TRBV5-1 and TRBJ1-1, is KAGVTQTPRYLIKTRGQQVTLSCSPISGHRSVSWYQQTPGQGLQFLFEYFSETQRNKGNFPGRFSGRQFSNSRSEMNVSTLELGDSALYLCASSPAGGDTEAFFGQGTRLTVV.

This clone has just one count. The gene calls are TRBV28 and TRBJ2-7; D is possibly TRBD2 (5 bases). The germline V gene has CDR1 MDHEN and CDR2 SYDVKM. The CDR3 extends over 13 amino acids. Trimming left V 6 bases short and J 8 bases short, with 17 bases between. The CDR3 reads CASRLSAGLQQYF. The CDR3 DNA follows: TGTGCCAGCAGACTCAGTGCGGGTTTGCAGCAGTACTTC.

This chain uses TRBV24-1 with TRBJ2-5; TRBD1 aligns across 9 bases. With V trimmed by 4 bases and J by 4 bases, 15 bases remained unmatched. CDR3 size: 18 residues. Germline CDR1 is KGHDR and CDR2 is SFDVKD. The CDR3 is CATSEFIAGQGRIETQYF. Here the CDR3 DNA reads TGTGCCACCAGTGAGTTTATCGCGGGACAGGGTAGAATAGAGACCCAGTACTTC.

This sequence joins TRBV24-1 and TRBJ2-5; TRBD2 might be the D (6 bases). Looked up from germline, CDR1 is KGHDR and CDR2 is SFDVKD. The length of the CDR3 is 18 residues. V lost 7 bases and J lost 5, with 28 bases in between. As DNA, the CDR3 is TGTGCCACCAGCCACACTCCGGGACTGACGGGATCGTTCGAGACCCAGTACTTC. Its translation is CATSHTPGLTGSFETQYF.

This clone came up once. The chain recombines TRBV6-5 with TRBJ1-2; 10 bases map to TRBD1. V lost 5 bases to trimming and J lost 6 bases; unmatched junction nucleotides: 9. Germline-derived CDR1 and CDR2 are MNHEY and SVGAGI. This CDR3 has 15 residues. The chain's CDR3 is CASSRGGQGENGYTF. CDR3 in DNA: TGTGCCAGCAGTCGAGGCGGACAGGGGGAGAATGGCTACACCTTC.

This chain connects TRBV6-5 to TRBJ2-4, with 7 bases matching TRBD1. The J segment lost 0 bases and the V segment lost 7 bases, leaving 6 bases of the junction unmatched. The CDR3 has 15 amino acids. The V gene's germline CDR1 is MNHEY and CDR2 SVGAGI. The CDR3 nucleotides read TGTGCCAGCACTCCGGGACAGAGAGCCAAAAACATTCAGTACTTC. Translation: CASTPGQRAKNIQYF.

The chain joins TRBV19 to TRBJ1-6; 7 bases are shared with TRBD1. V dropped 6 bases and J dropped 6; count of bases not matched to a gene: 11. The CDR3 contains 16 residues. In germline, CDR1 is LNHDA, CDR2 SQIVND (reference sequence). The CDR3 loop is CASRTSDRRVNSPLHF. For the CDR3, the DNA is TGTGCCAGTAGGACTTCGGACAGGCGGGTTAATTCACCCCTCCACTTT.

The rearrangement uses TRBV14 and TRBJ1-2; 9 bases agree with TRBD1. Trimming took 4 bases from V and 4 from J; bases not matched to a gene: 10. The CDR3 totals 16 residues. The germline V gene encodes CDR1 SGHDN and CDR2 FVKESK. The CDR3 DNA reads as TGTGCCAGCAGCCCCACCCTCACAGGGGGCAGCTATGGCTACACCTTC. This sequence encodes CASSPTLTGGSYGYTF.

The chain recombines TRBV15 with TRBJ2-5; no definite D call. V lost 0 bases and J 4 bases, leaving 9 bases between the germline ends. The germline gives CDR1 LNHNV, CDR2 YYDKDF (reference sequence). This CDR3 has 14 residues. CDR3 amino acids: CATSRDSGLETQYF. DNA for the CDR3: TGTGCCACCAGCAGAGATTCCGGGTTAGAGACCCAGTACTTC.

V gene TRBV27 combines with J gene TRBJ2-5; 7 bases fit TRBD2. This CDR3 is 15 amino acids long. Germline trimming cut 6 bases from V and 1 base from J; bases unmatched to any gene: 8. Germline V CDR1 and CDR2: MNHEY, SMNVEV (reference sequence). CDR3 nucleotide sequence: TGTGCCAGCAGCGTTGGGGGGGGGATCCAAGAGACCCAGTACTTC. It encodes CASSVGGGIQETQYF.

V and J are TRBV29-1 and TRBJ2-7; TRBD1 is a possible D gene (6 bases). This CDR3 has 13 amino acids. CDR1 is SQVTM and CDR2 is ANQGSEA in the germline V gene. Trimming cost V 4 bases and J 0 bases, with 10 bases left between them. CDR3 coding DNA: TGCAGCGTTGCACAGGGCAGCTCCTACGAGCAGTACTTC. Translating gives CSVAQGSSYEQYF.

The chain is built from TRBV19 and TRBJ1-6; TRBD1 aligns across 7 bases. Unmatched junction bases numbered 10, after V lost 7 bases and J lost 7 bases. Per the germline V gene, CDR1 is LNHDA and CDR2 is SQIVND (reference sequence). CDR3 length: 15 residues. The CDR3 coding sequence is TGTGCCAGTACGGAGACAGGGTCCCTAAATTCACCCCTCCACTTT. Protein sequence: CASTETGSLNSPLHF.

This clone came up a few times. The chain combines TRBV30 with TRBJ2-4; D is undetermined. Germline V gene lookup returns CDR1 GTSNPN and CDR2 SVGIG (reference sequence). The CDR3 sequence is 11 residues long. V lost 6 bases to trimming and J lost 0 bases, with 3 bases between them. CDR3 in DNA: TGTGCCTGCCTAGCCAAAAACATTCAGTACTTC. Its protein product is CACLAKNIQYF.

The rearrangement uses TRBV20-1 and TRBJ2-1; a possible D gene is TRBD2 (6 bases). The ends were cut back, 3 bases at V and 14 bases at J, with 14 bases in the middle. The V gene's germline CDR1 is DFQATT and CDR2 SNEGSKA (reference sequence). The length of the CDR3 is 11 residues. The CDR3: CSARGGTPEFF. The CDR3 DNA sequence: TGCAGTGCTAGGGGCGGGACTCCGGAGTTCTTC.

J is TRBJ1-5 and V is TRBV6-5; weak D call: TRBD1 (6 bases). V was shortened by 6 bases and J by 5 bases, with 14 bases between the two germline ends. The CDR3 extends over 14 amino acids. Germline CDR1 reads MNHEY; CDR2 reads SVGAGI. The CDR3, as DNA: TGTGCCAGCAGACGAGGACAGCGAGATCAGCCCCAGCATTTT. Its protein product is CASRRGQRDQPQHF.